The rows below give T cell receptor beta chains drawn from one sample of a study of blood T cell repertoires in COVID-19. The assay was immunoSEQ multiplex PCR, and TCRdb's table has in-frame clones only and misses some. The table has roughly 90,000 clones, over 70% seen once. Sequences were obtained from peripheral blood. The origin of the receptors is an elderly woman with active or convalescent COVID-19. CDR3s include the opening cysteine and the closing phenylalanine or tryptophan. D genes are given only for firm matches. Clone size is given for some rows only: seen once, a few or many times, or a class if the clone is expanded.

size	V	J	D	DNA	CDR3
-	TRBV10-3	TRBJ2-5	-	TGTGCCATCAGTGAGGCGGGGGCCCAAGAGACCCAGTACTTC	CAISEAGAQETQYF
-	TRBV19	TRBJ1-1	-	TGTGCCAGTAGTATCGGCAGGGTGGCCACTGAAGCTTTCTTT	CASSIGRVATEAFF
-	TRBV9	TRBJ2-3	TRBD2	TGTGCCAGCAGCGTTTCTACTAGCGTTAGCACAGATACGCAGTATTTT	CASSVSTSVSTDTQYF
-	TRBV28	TRBJ2-5	TRBD1	TGTGCCAGCAGTCCCGGGACAGGGGGATCAACGGAAGAGACCCAGTACTTC	CASSPGTGGSTEETQYF
-	TRBV20-1	TRBJ2-1	TRBD2	TGCAGTGCTAGTCAACTAGCGGGACCCAATGAGCAGTTCTTC	CSASQLAGPNEQFF
-	TRBV6-5	TRBJ2-7	-	TGTGCCAGCAGTCCCTACCCATCCTACGAGCAGTACTTC	CASSPYPSYEQYF
-	TRBV10-3	TRBJ2-1	TRBD1	TGTGCCATCAGCTTGACAGGGGGGAGCTACAATGAGCAGTTCTTC	CAISLTGGSYNEQFF
-	TRBV4-1	TRBJ1-2	-	TGCGCCAGCAGCCATTCCAGTGACAGAACGTCCCTAATCTATGGCTACACCTTC	CASSHSSDRTSLIYGYTF
-	TRBV6-5	TRBJ1-2	-	TGTGCCAGCAGTTACGATTTGACACAAGGCTACACCTTC	CASSYDLTQGYTF
-	TRBV4-1	TRBJ2-3	TRBD2	TGCGCCAGCAGCCTTCGGACTAGCGGGACCTCCACAGATACGCAGTATTTT	CASSLRTSGTSTDTQYF
-	TRBV6-1	TRBJ1-1	TRBD1	TGTGCCAGCAGTGAACCTTGGACAGGCCTACCCACTGAAGCTTTCTTT	CASSEPWTGLPTEAFF
-	TRBV5-6	TRBJ1-6	-	TGTGCCAGCAGCTTGTTAGGAGGGGAGAGTTCACCCCTCCACTTT	CASSLLGGESSPLHF
once	TRBV11-2	TRBJ2-3	-	TGTGCCAGCAGCTTAGATCCTGGCACAGATACGCAGTATTTT	CASSLDPGTDTQYF
few	TRBV11-1	TRBJ1-2	-	TGTGCCAGCACCTCCCTTGGGGACTCCTATGGCTACACCTTC	CASTSLGDSYGYTF
-	TRBV9	TRBJ2-3	-	TGTGCCAGCAGCGTAGAAGTGACGACACAAGGTACCGATACGCAGTATTTT	CASSVEVTTQGTDTQYF
-	TRBV2	TRBJ2-2	-	TGTGCCAGCCTAGGGCGGGAAGTCGTCGGGGAGCTGTTTTTT	CASLGREVVGELFF
-	TRBV9	TRBJ1-6	TRBD1	TGTGCCAGCAGCGCTGACAGGGATCGTTCACCCCTCCACTTT	CASSADRDRSPLHF
-	TRBV2	TRBJ1-5	-	TGTGCCAGCAGCCTATACAGGGCGGGAGGCAATCAGCCCCAGCATTTT	CASSLYRAGGNQPQHF
-	TRBV9	TRBJ1-4	-	TGTGCCAGCAGCGTAGACGGAACAGTCGGACTGTTTTTT	CASSVDGTVGLFF
once	TRBV5-6	TRBJ2-2	TRBD1	TGTGCCAGCAGCCGGGACAGGGCTCCCGGGGAGCTGTTTTTT	CASSRDRAPGELFF
-	TRBV5-1	TRBJ2-1	TRBD2	TGCGCCAGCAGCCGACAATTCCCGGGAAGGAGAACGGAGCGGGAGGGCCACAATGAGCAGTTCTTC	CASSRQFPGRRTEREGHNEQFF
-	TRBV5-4	TRBJ1-2	-	TGTGCCAGCAGCTCCGCACCGGCGGGGGGTACCTATGGCTACACCTTC	CASSSAPAGGTYGYTF
-	TRBV7-7	TRBJ2-5	-	TGTGCCAGCAGCTTAGTCACAGGCGGCCGGGAGACCCAGTACTTC	CASSLVTGGRETQYF
-	TRBV6-5	TRBJ2-7	TRBD2	TGTGCCAGCAGTTACGTTGGCGGGAGATCTTACGAGCAGTACTTC	CASSYVGGRSYEQYF
-	TRBV28	TRBJ1-6	-	TGTGCCAGCACCCTACAGGGTGGCGGTTCACCCCTCCACTTT	CASTLQGGGSPLHF
-	TRBV9	TRBJ2-1	TRBD2	TGTGCCAGCAGCCCAACGGGGGCTAGCGGGAGCAATGAGCAGTTCTTC	CASSPTGASGSNEQFF
once	TRBV28	TRBJ2-3	TRBD1	TGTGCCAGCAGTACCCCGACCGGGACAGCTAGCACAGATACGCAGTATTTT	CASSTPTGTASTDTQYF
few	TRBV5-4	TRBJ2-1	-	TGTGCCAGCAGTCTCACAGGGAGAACCTACAATGAGCAGTTCTTC	CASSLTGRTYNEQFF
-	TRBV7-9	TRBJ2-3	TRBD1	TGTGCCAGCAGCCCCCCGGGACAGGGCACAGATACGCAGTATTTT	CASSPPGQGTDTQYF
once	TRBV10-3	TRBJ1-4	TRBD1	TGTGCCATCAGTGATCCGACAGGGAAGGAAAAACTGTTTTTT	CAISDPTGKEKLFF
-	TRBV24-1	TRBJ2-6	-	TGTGCCACCAGTGATGGAGCAGGGGCCTATGGCTCTGGGGCCAACGTCCTGACTTTC	CATSDGAGAYGSGANVLTF
-	TRBV15	TRBJ2-5	-	TGTGCCACCAGCAGGGACAGTGGGGCAGAGACCCAGTACTTC	CATSRDSGAETQYF
-	TRBV7-9	TRBJ1-2	-	TGTGCCAGCAGCTTAGCCATCCTGGGGGCAGGCTACACCTTC	CASSLAILGAGYTF
once	TRBV28	TRBJ1-2	-	TGTGCCAGCAGTGTCGGAGCTAACTATGGCTACACCTTC	CASSVGANYGYTF
-	TRBV9	TRBJ2-2	-	TGTGCCAGCAGCGTAGTCCCGGCGGGCACCGGGGAGCTGTTTTTT	CASSVVPAGTGELFF
-	TRBV2	TRBJ2-1	-	TGTGCCAGCAGTGACCAAGCGGACCCAGAGCAGTTCTTC	CASSDQADPEQFF
-	TRBV6-5	TRBJ1-6	-	TGTGCCAGCAGTTACTCGAGCCAGGGTAATTCACCCCTCCACTTT	CASSYSSQGNSPLHF
-	TRBV19	TRBJ1-2	TRBD1	TGTGCCAGTAGTATAGTGCGACAGGGGGCGCTGGGCTACACCTTC	CASSIVRQGALGYTF
-	TRBV2	TRBJ1-5	-	TGTGCCAGCAGTGTGGGCAGACACGAACCCCAGCATTTT	CASSVGRHEPQHF
-	TRBV4-1	TRBJ1-1	-	TGCGCCAGCAGCCAAGTTGCGGGCAAACCACCGGGCAACACTGAAGCTTTCTTT	CASSQVAGKPPGNTEAFF
-	TRBV19	TRBJ1-1	-	TGTGCCAGTAGTTCCCAAATCGTCCAGGGCCGGATCACTGAAGCTTTCTTT	CASSSQIVQGRITEAFF
-	TRBV19	TRBJ2-7	TRBD1	TGTGCCAGCAGAGGGACAGGGGGTCGCCGAGAGCAGTACTTC	CASRGTGGRREQYF
-	TRBV28	TRBJ1-2	-	TGTGCCAGCAGTCCACCCCCGGCGGGGGCTAACTATGGCTACACCTTC	CASSPPPAGANYGYTF
-	TRBV2	TRBJ2-3	TRBD2	TGTGCCAGCAGTGGGGGGTCTAGCGGGCTTCTCACAGATACGCAGTATTTT	CASSGGSSGLLTDTQYF
-	TRBV15	TRBJ2-7	TRBD2	TGTGCCACCAGCAGAGATTTGGCGGGAGGCCTCTACGAGCAGTACTTC	CATSRDLAGGLYEQYF
-	TRBV18	TRBJ2-7	-	TGTGCCAGCTCATCCCAACAGGGATCCTACGAGCAGTACTTC	CASSSQQGSYEQYF
-	TRBV19	TRBJ2-5	TRBD2	TGTGCCAGTAGTATAGGGGGACTAGTTCGGGAGACCCAGTACTTC	CASSIGGLVRETQYF
-	TRBV7-2	TRBJ1-5	-	TGTGCCAGCAGCAATCAGCGGAATCAGCCCCAGCATTTT	CASSNQRNQPQHF
-	TRBV7-8	TRBJ2-2	-	TGTGCCAGCAGACAACAGGGCTACACCGGGGAGCTGTTTTTT	CASRQQGYTGELFF
-	TRBV6-2/TRBV6-3	TRBJ1-1	TRBD1	TGTGCCAGCAGTTACACCCCACAGGGGAGAGCTTTCTTT	CASSYTPQGRAFF
-	TRBV5-1	TRBJ2-3	-	TGCGCCAGCAGCTTACGGGCAGATACGCAGTATTTT	CASSLRADTQYF
few	TRBV10-3	TRBJ1-1	TRBD1	TGTGCCACCATCCCGGGACAGGGAATGGCTGAAGCTTTCTTT	CATIPGQGMAEAFF
-	TRBV4-1	TRBJ2-1	-	TGCGCCAGCAGCCGAGAGAGGCGCTCCTACAATGAGCAGTTCTTC	CASSRERRSYNEQFF
-	TRBV11-3	TRBJ2-3	-	TGTGCCAGCAGCTTGGGCCGTCCGCAGTATTTT	CASSLGRPQYF
-	TRBV28	TRBJ1-2	-	TGTGCCAGCAGTTTGCCCAGGGGTGTCGCTGGCTACACCTTC	CASSLPRGVAGYTF
-	TRBV7-7	TRBJ1-1	-	TGTGCCAGCAGCCCTACGCTTGGCACTGAAGCTTTCTTT	CASSPTLGTEAFF
-	TRBV28	TRBJ2-2	-	TGTGCCAGCAGTCAGGGGTTTGACGGGGAGCTGTTTTTT	CASSQGFDGELFF
-	TRBV25-1	TRBJ1-4	TRBD1	TGTGCCAGCAGTGAATCGGCAGGGGGTAACGAAAAACTGTTTTTT	CASSESAGGNEKLFF